This TCR beta chain was identified during a study of control samples from healthy donors and cancer patients. Of note for this clone: At the DNA level, this CDR3 is encoded by other sequences in the same sample as well.

V was clipped by 6 bases and J by 6 bases, with 5 bases between them. There are 10 residues in the CDR3. CDR1 SNHLY and CDR2 FYNNEI come from the germline V gene. The data were produced by immunoSEQ multiplex PCR, yet TCRdb's version contains in-frame clones alone and is incomplete. The sample holds about 130,000 clones, about 93% seen once. The rearrangement joins TRBV2 to TRBJ2-5; D remains unclear. The clonotype was recovered from a man aged 55 to 70 with colorectal cancer. Material for sequencing was PBMCs. In DNA form, the CDR3 reads TGTGCCAGCAGGGAGAAGACCCAGTACTTC. Amino acids: CASREKTQYF.